A selection of T cell receptor beta chains follows, all from one sample in a study of preoperative IRX-2 immunotherapy in early breast cancer. The table came from immunoSEQ multiplex PCR; TCRdb's copy has only in-frame clones and leaves some out. Among about 62,000 clones listed, roughly 94% were seen once. The specimen was collected from a patient treated with IRX-2 immunotherapy. The source of these receptors is a human donor with breast cancer. Both conserved end residues are part of each CDR3. Fields, in order: V gene, CDR3 protein.

TRBV4-2,CASSQARAPRTDTQYF
TRBV4-1,CASSRQTSGASYEQYF
TRBV9,CASSVSLGGLQETQYF
TRBV19,CASRQGRSGNTIYF
TRBV19,CASSKEGYGYTF
TRBV11-2,CATSPSRYEQYF
TRBV7-8,CASSLGQGSGEKLFF
TRBV28,CASSLYSPRDGGYTF
TRBV5-1,CASSLESGGRKDTQYF
TRBV7-9,CASSPLTSPDTQYF
TRBV9,CASSEDRGLPLHF
TRBV6-5,CASSQGLAETQYF
TRBV6-5,CASSYSKAGFAYGYTF
TRBV28,CASRGGGLQETQYF
TRBV29-1,CSVERRQDYTF
TRBV28,CASSLGPAGNSPLHF
TRBV28,CASRRAPNEKLFF
TRBV5-4,CASSFSARGTIYF
TRBV4-3,CASSQVFTQGSEAFF
TRBV9,CASSAGVNRKTEKLFF
TRBV10-1,CASSEEGDRGYGYTF
TRBV10-1,CASSDRVVGPTYEQYF
TRBV27,CASSLSAGLSSYEQYF
TRBV7-9,CASSPRTGHPEQYF
TRBV4-1,CASSRTQGTYNEQFF
TRBV28,CASFAPGANVLTF
TRBV6-6,CASSLEAGTYNEQFF
TRBV7-6,CASSLPTGTEYNEQFF
TRBV5-4,CASSLGPRGRTDTQYF
TRBV19,CASQTGRRNSPLHF
TRBV10-3,CAISTGSLGYTF
TRBV25-1,CASSELGTGGSYEQYF
TRBV27,CATRKKWKQYF
TRBV19,CASSIEAVRPGQPQHF
TRBV28,CASSFWDRRNQPQHF
TRBV12-5,CASGRVGNCSNQPQHF
TRBV27,CASSFRGRGLAGGPLGKNIQYF
TRBV28,CASSIQGGANTEAFF
TRBV6-1,CASSEVRGGMGFGNQPQHF
TRBV18,CASSPPQTAAYNEQFF
TRBV15,CATSRDLLAGGRNTGELFF
TRBV27,CASSSRGGEHYGYTF
TRBV6-5,CASSISGSYEQYF
TRBV18,CASSPGTGVFDEQFF
TRBV14,CASSQRVGTGSSGELFF
TRBV27,CATSRWGGIRGTDTQYF
TRBV5-1,CASSPDRAADTQYF
TRBV7-2,CASSLSGRGRYEQYF
TRBV5-6,CASTPRTGGNTIYF
TRBV9,CASSVGGYTEAFF
TRBV29-1,CSVELGGHDNEQFF
TRBV19,CASSPRGQGVTEAFF
TRBV19,CASSIRAGNSYNEQFF